Each of the 27 T cell receptor beta chains below was sequenced from the same sample in a study of a mutant IDH1 vaccine in newly diagnosed glioma. Their antigen targets remain unknown. Time point meaning: week 23, last vaccination. Each dose delivered 300 ug of mutant IDH1 20-mer peptide subcutaneously with imiquimod. Sequencing used immunoSEQ multiplex PCR; TCRdb keeps in-frame clones, though not all of them. This sample has 50,000 to 65,000 clones, with 75% to 90% found just once. Material: PBMCs, obtained from a glioma patient whose treatment included an IDH1 peptide vaccine. These receptors all stem from a middle-aged man with glioma.

The gene calls are TRBV19 and TRBJ2-1; 12 bases are a match to TRBD2. This CDR3 has 15 amino acids. Trimming at V came to 1 base and at J to 6 bases, leaving 1 base not matched to a gene. Per the germline V gene, CDR1 is LNHDA and CDR2 is SQIVND (reference sequence). Here the CDR3 DNA reads TGTGCCAGTAGTATAGGGACTAGCGGGACCAATGAGCAGTTCTTC. As protein: CASSIGTSGTNEQFF.

This chain connects TRBV7-9 to TRBJ1-2, with D possibly being TRBD1 (5 bases). The CDR3 is 15 amino acids. V was shortened by 3 bases and J by 3 bases, with 14 bases between the two germline ends. Germline CDR1 reads SEHNR; CDR2 reads FQNEAQ (reference sequence). As DNA, the CDR3 is TGTGCCAGCAGCTTTGACAGACTCGCCGACTATGGCTACACCTTC. Protein product: CASSFDRLADYGYTF. The whole variable domain, remainder taken from reference TRBV7-9 and TRBJ1-2, is DTGVSQNPRHKITKRGQNVTFRCDPISEHNRLYWYRQTLGQGPEFLTYFQNEAQLEKSRLLSDRFSAERPKGSFSTLEIQRTEQGDSAMYLCASSFDRLADYGYTFGSGTRLTVV.

CDR3 coding DNA: TGTGCCAGCAGCGCGGGACTGGGTGCGGACGAGCAGTACTTC. Encoded protein: CASSAGLGADEQYF. V is TRBV11-2 and J is TRBJ2-7; D possibly corresponds to TRBD2 (6 bases). Between the trimmed V and J ends, which lost 5 bases and 5 bases, there was a span of 16 bases. The CDR3 contains 14 residues. CDR1 is SGHAT, CDR2 FQNNGV, per germline.

This chain joins TRBV10-3 and TRBJ2-7; 7 bases align to TRBD2. The V gene's germline CDR1 is ENHRY and CDR2 SYGVKD. The CDR3 consists of 13 residues. With V trimmed by 7 bases and J by 2 bases, 5 bases remained unmatched. CDR3 DNA sequence: TGTGCCATCAACGAAGGACTAGCCTACGAGCAGTACTTC. As protein: CAINEGLAYEQYF.

This clone has only a few counts. The chain has TRBV29-1 and TRBJ1-3; D gene unclear. Trimming left V 2 bases short and J 0 bases short, with 5 bases between. Germline CDR1 is SQVTM and CDR2 is ANQGSEA. This CDR3 is 13 amino acids long. CDR3 DNA sequence: TGCAGCGTTGAACCTTCCTCTGGAAACACCATATATTTT. Translation: CSVEPSSGNTIYF.

This chain uses TRBV18 with TRBJ1-1; D is unresolved. V gave up 2 bases and J gave up 1 base, with 8 bases separating them. The CDR3 contains 14 residues. The V gene's germline CDR1 is KGHSH and CDR2 LQKENI. The CDR3 sequence is CASSPDFRNTEAFF. CDR3 DNA sequence: TGTGCCAGCTCACCAGACTTTAGGAACACTGAAGCTTTCTTT. Filled out from reference TRBV18 and TRBJ1-1, the complete variable domain reads NAGVMQNPRHLVRRRGQEARLRCSPMKGHSHVYWYRQLPEEGLKFMVYLQKENIIDESGMPKERFSAEFPKEGPSILRIQQVVRGDSAAYFCASSPDFRNTEAFFGQGTRLTVV.

The chain employs TRBV7-2 and TRBJ2-5, with D tentatively TRBD1 or TRBD2 (6 bases each). The CDR3 is 14 residues long. V lost 1 base and J lost 2, with 8 bases in between. Looked up from germline, CDR1 is SGHTA and CDR2 is FQGNSA. CDR3 in DNA: TGTGCCAGCAGCTTAGAGGGGGGACAAGAGACCCAGTACTTC. Amino acid sequence: CASSLEGGQETQYF.

The V call is TRBV5-1, the J call TRBJ1-2; D not resolved. Germline V lookup: CDR1 SGHRS, CDR2 YFSETQ. Trimming took 0 bases from V and 7 from J, leaving 10 bases between them. CDR3 length: 13 residues. This CDR3 is CASSLDSETGYTF. CDR3 nucleotide sequence: TGCGCCAGCAGCTTGGACAGCGAGACTGGCTACACCTTC.

The V and J genes are TRBV29-1 and TRBJ1-1; tentative D call: TRBD1 (6 bases). CDR1 is SQVTM and CDR2 is ANQGSEA in the germline V gene. CDR3 size: 12 residues. V was clipped by 6 bases and J by 4 bases, with 12 bases between them. The DNA for the CDR3 is TGCAGCGTCCAACAGGGACGCACTGAAGCTTTCTTT. Protein product: CSVQQGRTEAFF.

The chain has TRBV5-1 and TRBJ1-2, with D maybe TRBD1 (5 bases). Germline V gives CDR1 SGHRS, CDR2 YFSETQ. This CDR3 has 15 residues. Trimming left V 0 bases short and J 8 bases short, with 17 bases between. CDR3 region: CASSLAPSQGGGYTF. The CDR3 bases are TGCGCCAGCAGCTTGGCCCCGTCCCAGGGAGGGGGCTACACCTTC.

V and J are TRBV4-1 and TRBJ2-2; unclear D gene. With 0 bases removed from V and 4 bases from J, the gap between germline ends came to 12 bases. CDR3 length: 16 amino acids. CDR1 and CDR2 (germline): MGHRA, YSYEKL. CDR3 in amino acids: CASSQDRAVLTGELFF. CDR3 in DNA: TGCGCCAGCAGCCAAGATCGGGCAGTTCTCACCGGGGAGCTGTTTTTT.

This clone was counted between two and nine times. This chain connects TRBV5-6 to TRBJ1-2, with 9 positions matching TRBD1. The CDR3 has 17 residues. Germline CDR1 SGHDT, CDR2 YYEEEE. The J segment lost 5 bases and the V segment lost 3 bases, leaving 14 bases of the junction unmatched. The CDR3 here is CASSSYRTGVREYGYTF. CDR3 nucleotide sequence: TGTGCCAGCAGCTCCTATAGGACAGGGGTGAGGGAGTATGGCTACACCTTC.

Here the CDR3 reads CASSPSPSGQYF. The CDR3 bases are TGTGCCAGCAGTCCGTCCCCGTCCGGGCAGTACTTC. The rearrangement uses TRBV2 and TRBJ2-7; D is uncertain. V dropped 5 bases and J dropped 9 bases, with 14 bases sitting between them. The CDR3 runs to 12 residues. The germline gives CDR1 SNHLY, CDR2 FYNNEI.

The rearrangement links TRBV15 to TRBJ2-7; 7 nucleotides align to TRBD1. CDR3 length: 14 residues. V dropped 4 bases and J dropped 6; count of bases not matched to a gene: 9. Germline V gene lookup returns CDR1 LNHNV and CDR2 YYDKDF (reference sequence). CDR3 region: CATSKNRGMGEQYF. The CDR3 bases are TGTGCCACCAGCAAAAACAGGGGAATGGGCGAGCAGTACTTC.

This clone occurred a few times. CDR3 loop: CASSEGHAQETQYF. The CDR3 region has the DNA TGTGCCAGCAGCGAGGGACATGCACAAGAGACCCAGTACTTC. This chain uses TRBV28 with TRBJ2-5; D is possibly TRBD1 (6 bases). Germline CDR1 reads MDHEN; CDR2 reads SYDVKM. The length of the CDR3 is 14 residues. Deletions cut 6 bases from V and 2 bases from J, with 13 bases between. Based on the CDR3 plus reference TRBV28 and TRBJ2-5, the full variable domain is DVKVTQSSRYLVKRTGEKVFLECVQDMDHENMFWYRQDPGLGLRLIYFSYDVKMKEKGDIPEGYSVSREKKERFSLILESASTNQTSMYLCASSEGHAQETQYFGPGTRLLVL.

The chain combines TRBV7-9 with TRBJ1-3; D possibly corresponds to TRBD1 (6 bases). This CDR3 comprises 18 residues. CDR1 is SEHNR and CDR2 is FQNEAQ in the germline V gene (reference sequence). Deletions cut 5 bases from V and 1 base from J, with 21 bases between. The CDR3 sequence is CASSPPIEQGYSGNTIYF. The CDR3 DNA is TGTGCCAGCAGCCCGCCTATAGAACAGGGTTATTCTGGAAACACCATATATTTT.

In its sample, this clone was seen once. V is TRBV20-1 and J is TRBJ2-5; no clear D gene. In germline, CDR1 is DFQATT, CDR2 SNEGSKA (reference sequence). This CDR3 region has 10 residues. V gave up 5 bases and J gave up 5 bases, with 6 bases separating them. CDR3 bases: TGCAGTGCTCCCCGTGAGACCCAGTACTTC. Translation gives CSAPRETQYF.

This clone came up once. V is TRBV10-3 and J is TRBJ2-1, with 9 bases that match TRBD1. J lost 5 bases, V lost 7 bases, and 9 bases had no gene match. The CDR3 spans 15 residues. Germline CDR1 is ENHRY and CDR2 is SYGVKD. The CDR3 is CAITVRDRDHNEQFF. In DNA form, the CDR3 reads TGTGCCATCACCGTGAGGGACAGGGACCACAATGAGCAGTTCTTC.

The J gene is TRBJ1-3, the V gene TRBV4-1; D not resolved. This CDR3 is 17 amino acids long. Between the trimmed V and J ends, which lost 0 bases and 0 bases, there was a span of 12 bases. CDR1 and CDR2 from the germline V gene are MGHRA and YSYEKL. The CDR3 reads CASSQDGGRPSGNTIYF. In DNA, the CDR3 is TGCGCCAGCAGCCAAGATGGTGGGCGACCCTCTGGAAACACCATATATTTT.

V gene TRBV5-1 combines with J gene TRBJ1-2; no firm D call. Trimming pared 3 bases from V and 5 bases from J, leaving 17 bases between. The CDR3 is 15 residues long. CDR1 and CDR2 (germline): SGHRS, YFSETQ. CDR3 in amino acids: CASSSARRVGYGYTF. CDR3 in DNA: TGCGCCAGCAGCTCAGCTCGGAGGGTGGGATATGGCTACACCTTC.

The chain carries TRBV5-1 and TRBJ2-5; D perhaps matches TRBD2 (6 bases). V was cut by 3 bases and J by 0 bases, with 18 bases left in between. Germline lookup yields CDR1 SGHRS and CDR2 YFSETQ. The CDR3 contains 17 residues. The CDR3 loop is CASSSQPGLLYQETQYF. The CDR3 region has the DNA TGCGCCAGCAGCTCCCAACCGGGACTCCTGTACCAAGAGACCCAGTACTTC.

The chain recombines TRBV5-4 with TRBJ2-5; D might be TRBD1 (6 bases). Trimming shortened V by 0 bases and J by 2 bases, and 8 bases separated the two germline ends. The CDR3 contains 14 residues. Germline V gene lookup returns CDR1 SGHNT and CDR2 YYREEE (reference sequence). The CDR3 protein is CASSLAQGQETQYF. In nucleotides, the CDR3 is TGTGCCAGCAGCTTGGCTCAGGGGCAAGAGACCCAGTACTTC.

The genes are TRBV7-9 and TRBJ2-3; D ambiguous. This CDR3 has 12 amino acids. Trimming took off 5 bases at V and 2 bases at J, with 5 bases between the two ends. Germline CDR1 SEHNR, CDR2 FQNEAQ (reference sequence). CDR3: CASSPATDTQYF. For the CDR3, the DNA is TGTGCCAGCAGCCCGGCCACAGATACGCAGTATTTT.

This chain joins TRBV5-1 and TRBJ1-1; D gene ambiguous. Trimming left V 4 bases short and J 3 bases short, with 4 bases between. The V gene's germline CDR1 is SGHRS and CDR2 YFSETQ. CDR3 length: 11 residues. CDR3 residues: CASSRDTEAFF. The CDR3 DNA follows: TGCGCCAGCAGCCGGGACACTGAAGCTTTCTTT.

This chain connects TRBV4-2 to TRBJ2-4; the D gene is possibly TRBD1 (6 bases). CDR1 and CDR2 (germline): LGHNA, YNFKEQ. V shed 4 bases and J shed 2 bases, with 9 bases lying between them. This CDR3 has 14 amino acids. CDR3: CASSRRDTKNIQYF. The CDR3 region has the DNA TGTGCCAGCAGCCGACGGGACACCAAAAACATTCAGTACTTC.

As DNA, the CDR3 is TGCGCCAGCAGGCAGGCGAGCTCCTACAATGAGCAGTTCTTC. It translates to CASRQASSYNEQFF. The rearrangement uses TRBV5-1 and TRBJ2-1; D is uncertain. This CDR3 is 14 amino acids long. V shed 5 bases and J shed 0 bases, with 9 bases lying between them. Germline CDR1 and CDR2: SGHRS and YFSETQ. The full variable domain, completed using reference TRBV5-1 and TRBJ2-1, is KAGVTQTPRYLIKTRGQQVTLSCSPISGHRSVSWYQQTPGQGLQFLFEYFSETQRNKGNFPGRFSGRQFSNSRSEMNVSTLELGDSALYLCASRQASSYNEQFFGPGTRLTVL.

The rearrangement joins TRBV19 to TRBJ2-7; no clear D gene. V was trimmed by 4 bases and J by 5 bases, leaving 9 bases between them. The germline CDR1 and CDR2 sequences are LNHDA and SQIVND (reference sequence). The CDR3 runs 12 residues. In DNA form, the CDR3 reads TGTGCCAGTAGTACCGCAGGAAACGAGCAGTACTTC. Protein sequence: CASSTAGNEQYF. The full variable domain, in which reference TRBV19 and TRBJ2-7 provide the parts outside the CDR3, is DGGITQSPKYLFRKEGQNVTLSCEQNLNHDAMYWYRQDPGQGLRLIYYSQIVNDFQKGDIAEGYSVSREKKESFPLTVTSAQKNPTAFYLCASSTAGNEQYFGPGTRLTVT.